In its sample, the clone carrying this T cell receptor (beta chain) was seen once. The antigen remains undetermined. 200 to 250 ng DNA, 30,000 or so T cell genomes, went into each sorted-subset replicate PCR. Study processing details: ImmunoSEQ junction-only sequences lacked quality scores, so their filtering differed. Method: immunoSEQ multiplex PCR; TCRdb's copy keeps in-frame clones and lacks some. That table is the source of V, J and clone size, and D and trimming were worked out from the DNA. The sample contains a few million clones, about 93% of which appear only once. It was CD45RO-negative cells, positively selected for CCR7, that made up naive CD8 cells, with terminally differentiated effector memory CD45RA+ cells excluded. This sample is drawn from a study of shared clonotypes between healthy human individuals. The study's findings and limits: Memory subsets generally showed smaller estimated richness than naive subsets did.

The CDR3 is 18 residues long. Trimming cost V 1 base and J 5 bases, with 20 bases left between them. Germline assignment: CDR1 SGHVS and CDR2 FQNEAQ. This TCR came from a man younger than 30 in good health. Some clones in this sample may be carry-over from other donors' samples. The sequencing input was naive CD8+ T cells from PBMCs. V usage is TRBV7-8 and J usage is TRBJ2-2; D possibly corresponds to TRBD2 (6 bases). The CDR3 bases are TGTGCCAGCAGCTTAGTTTTCCTCCCCCCGAGCGGGACCGGGGAGCTGTTTTTT. It is translated as CASSLVFLPPSGTGELFF.